This T cell receptor (beta chain) derives from a study of T-cell memory formation after mild COVID-19. Study findings and constraints: Prior to infection, memory already included some responding clones, suggesting cross-reactive memory joined.

TCRdb redid the calling of the 5' RACE reads with MiXCR, one entry per CDR3 protein. Of about half a million distinct CDR3 sequences detected, roughly 20% appear once; the ten largest clones hold approximately 13%. This clonotype has a count of ten or more. Antigen: not known. The germline V and J ends were trimmed by 3 bases and 1 base, with 16 bases remaining between them. CDR1 and CDR2 from the germline V gene are SEHNR and FQNEAQ (reference sequence). The CDR3 covers 16 residues. Source material: PBMCs or a T cell subset sorted from them (not recorded which). The sequence derives from an adult woman who had mild COVID-19 (a few samples of this study predate the infection). Cell type and time point are not known. V is TRBV7-9 and J is TRBJ2-7; either TRBD1 or TRBD2 may supply D (5 bases each). This CDR3 is CASSLRRGLESYEQYF. CDR3 sequence (DNA): TGTGCCAGCAGCTTGAGACGGGGCCTAGAGTCCTACGAGCAGTACTTC.